These 18 T cell receptor beta chains originate from one sample sequenced in a study of blood T cell repertoires in COVID-19 (dated by TCRdb to 2018 to 2021). Library preparation used the immunoSEQ multiplex PCR assay. In its TCRdb copy, this immuneACCESS table keeps in-frame sequences only and misses some clones. Where compared with another copy, unresolved V genes explain less than half of these, and the others have no known cause. Present in this sample are about 270,000 clones, 90% of which were seen just once. Of the sample, over 3.5% is held by the ten largest clones. The material sequenced was PBMCs or T cells enriched from blood (not recorded which). The origin of the receptors is a woman under 40 with acute COVID-19.

The rearrangement joins TRBV28 to TRBJ1-2; 7 positions agree with TRBD1. This CDR3 region has 14 residues. CDR1 is MDHEN, CDR2 SYDVKM, per germline. Trimming cost V 2 bases and J 7 bases; bases outside gene matches: 7. In DNA form, the CDR3 reads TGTGCCAGCAGTTTACCGACAGGGTACCGTGGCTACACCTTC. It codes for CASSLPTGYRGYTF.

The chain's CDR3 is CASSQVEGSTTEAFF. DNA of the CDR3: TGCGCCAGCAGCCAAGTTGAGGGATCGACCACTGAAGCTTTCTTT. The V gene is TRBV4-1, the J gene TRBJ1-1, with D unclear. The length of the CDR3 is 15 residues. V gave up 1 base and J gave up 4 bases, with 13 bases separating them. Per germline, CDR1 MGHRA and CDR2 YSYEKL.

The chain has TRBV4-1 and TRBJ2-1, with D maybe TRBD2 (5 bases). This CDR3 spans 16 amino acids. Germline V gene sequence: CDR1 MGHRA, CDR2 YSYEKL. V lost 4 bases and J lost 1, with 14 bases in between. This chain's CDR3 is CASSLAEAASYNEQFF. CDR3 sequence (DNA): TGCGCCAGCAGCCTCGCGGAGGCAGCATCCTACAATGAGCAGTTCTTC.

The chain links TRBV9 to TRBJ2-7; maybe TRBD2 (5 bases). Germline CDR1 and CDR2: SGDLS and YYNGEE. The CDR3 sequence is 15 residues long. Trimming shortened V by 4 bases and J by 3 bases, and 17 bases separated the two germline ends. The CDR3 DNA reads as TGTGCCAGCAGCCAATCTAGCTGGAACCACTACGAGCAGTACTTC. It translates to CASSQSSWNHYEQYF. The full variable domain, completed using reference TRBV9 and TRBJ2-7, is DSGVTQTPKHLITATGQRVTLRCSPRSGDLSVYWYQQSLDQGLQFLIQYYNGEERAKGNILERFSAQQFPDLHSELNLSSLELGDSALYFCASSQSSWNHYEQYFGPGTRLTVT.

This rearrangement joins TRBV12-5 to TRBJ1-1, with 7 bases fitting TRBD1. Germline V gene data show CDR1 as LGHNT and CDR2 as FRNRAP. The trim removed 6 bases at V and 0 bases at J, leaving 4 bases unmatched. This CDR3 comprises 14 residues. In DNA form, the CDR3 reads TGTGCTAGTGGAAGGGACAGCATGAACACTGAAGCTTTCTTT. As protein: CASGRDSMNTEAFF. Full variable domain (remainder filled in from reference TRBV12-5 and TRBJ1-1): DARVTQTPRHKVTEMGQEVTMRCQPILGHNTVFWYRQTMMQGLELLAYFRNRAPLDDSGMPKDRFSAEMPDATLATLKIQPSEPRDSAVYFCASGRDSMNTEAFFGQGTRLTVV.

The chain joins TRBV27 to TRBJ2-1; 7 nucleotides agree with TRBD2. Per the germline V gene, CDR1 is MNHEY and CDR2 is SMNVEV (reference sequence). The CDR3 length is 16 residues. Trimming removed 3 bases from V and 3 bases from J; junction bases left unmatched: 8. The DNA for the CDR3 is TGTGCCAGCAGTTTCACCCCGAGCGGGGTCTACAATGAGCAGTTCTTC. Protein product: CASSFTPSGVYNEQFF.

V usage is TRBV24-1 and J usage is TRBJ1-3; a possible D gene is TRBD1 (6 bases). The CDR3 runs 12 residues. Deletions cut 4 bases from V and 9 bases from J, with 9 bases between. Germline assignment: CDR1 KGHDR and CDR2 SFDVKD. The CDR3 region has the DNA TGTGCCACCAGTGAGACAGGAGGCACCATATATTTT. This encodes CATSETGGTIYF.

This clone was seen only once. V and J are TRBV28 and TRBJ2-7, with 9 nucleotides matching TRBD1. The J segment lost 6 bases and the V segment lost 3 bases, leaving 6 bases of the junction unmatched. The CDR3 contains 14 residues. The V gene's germline CDR1 is MDHEN and CDR2 SYDVKM. CDR3 nucleotides: TGTGCCAGCAGTTTTAGGGGACAGGGCCTCGAGCAGTACTTC. Its protein product is CASSFRGQGLEQYF.

The chain joins TRBV30 to TRBJ2-3; perhaps TRBD1 as D (6 bases). The V gene lost 0 bases and the J gene lost 6 bases, with 13 bases spanning the gap. The V gene's germline CDR1 is GTSNPN and CDR2 SVGIG (reference sequence). The CDR3 has 14 residues. The chain's CDR3 is CAWSVSPGEDTQYF. The CDR3 DNA sequence: TGTGCCTGGAGTGTCTCTCCAGGGGAGGATACGCAGTATTTT. Using reference TRBV30 and TRBJ2-3 for the parts outside the CDR3, the full variable domain is SQTIHQWPATLVQPVGSPLSLECTVEGTSNPNLYWYRQAAGRGLQLLFYSVGIGQISSEVPQNLSASRPQDRQFILSSKKLLLSDSGFYLCAWSVSPGEDTQYFGPGTRLTVL.

The DNA for the CDR3 is TGTGCCAGCAGGACCGGGGGGAGCGGGCCCCCCTACGAGCAGTACTTC. Protein product: CASRTGGSGPPYEQYF. The rearrangement links TRBV7-2 to TRBJ2-7, with 7 bases matching TRBD2. The CDR3 has 16 residues. Unmatched junction bases numbered 13, after V lost 6 bases and J lost 2 bases. Germline CDR1 and CDR2: SGHTA and FQGNSA.

Of note for this clone: Within the sample, other DNA sequences also encode this same CDR3. CDR3 amino acids: CSAAQGYGYTF. CDR3 coding DNA: TGCAGTGCTGCACAGGGGTATGGCTACACCTTC. The chain is built from TRBV20-1 and TRBJ1-2, with 7 bases identical to TRBD1. CDR3 size: 11 residues. With V trimmed by 5 bases and J by 5 bases, 2 bases remained unmatched. CDR1 is DFQATT, CDR2 SNEGSKA, per germline (reference sequence).

For this clone: This sample includes further DNA sequences coding for the same CDR3. The chain combines TRBV27 with TRBJ2-5, with D perhaps TRBD1 (5 bases). The CDR3 loop spans 12 amino acids. The germline gives CDR1 MNHEY, CDR2 SMNVEV (reference sequence). V lost 2 bases to trimming and J lost 4 bases, with 5 bases between them. The CDR3 nucleotides are TGTGCCAGCAGTTTAAGGGGAGAGACCCAGTACTTC. Amino acids: CASSLRGETQYF.

This clone was picked up one time. The rearrangement links TRBV24-1 to TRBJ2-5; 11 bases align to TRBD2. The CDR3 contains 15 residues. Germline assignment: CDR1 KGHDR and CDR2 SFDVKD. V was clipped by 3 bases and J by 4 bases; unmatched bases: 3. The CDR3 DNA sequence: TGTGCCACCAGTGATCGTCTAGCGGGGGGAGAGACCCAGTACTTC. As protein: CATSDRLAGGETQYF.

This clone is a singleton in its sample. The rearrangement joins TRBV10-3 to TRBJ2-1; D unclear. Trimming removed 0 bases at V and 4 bases at J, with 7 bases between. Germline CDR1 and CDR2: ENHRY and SYGVKD. This CDR3 comprises 14 residues. The CDR3 DNA follows: TGTGCCATCAGTGAGTCCGACAAGTACAATGAGCAGTTCTTC. Its protein product is CAISESDKYNEQFF.

V and J are TRBV2 and TRBJ2-7, with D perhaps matching TRBD1 (6 bases). The CDR3 loop spans 13 amino acids. Germline V gives CDR1 SNHLY, CDR2 FYNNEI. The V end lost 6 bases, the J end lost 5 bases, and 14 bases lay between the germline ends. CDR3 in DNA: TGTGCCAGCAGACTCACAGGGATGAACGAGCAGTACTTC. It encodes CASRLTGMNEQYF.

The V and J genes are TRBV6-6 and TRBJ1-2; a weak D match, TRBD1 (6 bases). CDR3 size: 14 residues. V was clipped by 2 bases and J by 6 bases, with 13 bases between them. Germline CDR1 is MNHNY and CDR2 is SVGAGI (reference sequence). As DNA, the CDR3 is TGTGCCAGCAGTTACACAGGGCCGCACGATGGCTACACCTTC. It specifies CASSYTGPHDGYTF.

This chain connects TRBV19 to TRBJ2-3, with a tentative D call TRBD1 (6 bases). Trimming stripped 6 bases from V and 3 bases from J, with 16 bases between. CDR3 size: 15 residues. Germline values: CDR1 LNHDA, CDR2 SQIVND (reference sequence). CDR3 loop: CASRIWQGSTDTQYF. Written as DNA, the CDR3 is TGTGCCAGTAGAATATGGCAGGGGTCAACAGATACGCAGTATTTT.

The chain joins TRBV19 to TRBJ2-5; 8 bases are a match to TRBD2. The CDR3 consists of 14 residues. The V gene's germline CDR1 is LNHDA and CDR2 SQIVND (reference sequence). V was pared by 3 bases and J by 4 bases, with 4 bases of the junction left unmatched. CDR3: CASSILSGRETQYF. The CDR3 DNA is TGTGCCAGTAGTATTTTAAGCGGGAGAGAGACCCAGTACTTC. The full variable domain, completed using reference TRBV19 and TRBJ2-5, is DGGITQSPKYLFRKEGQNVTLSCEQNLNHDAMYWYRQDPGQGLRLIYYSQIVNDFQKGDIAEGYSVSREKKESFPLTVTSAQKNPTAFYLCASSILSGRETQYFGPGTRLLVL.